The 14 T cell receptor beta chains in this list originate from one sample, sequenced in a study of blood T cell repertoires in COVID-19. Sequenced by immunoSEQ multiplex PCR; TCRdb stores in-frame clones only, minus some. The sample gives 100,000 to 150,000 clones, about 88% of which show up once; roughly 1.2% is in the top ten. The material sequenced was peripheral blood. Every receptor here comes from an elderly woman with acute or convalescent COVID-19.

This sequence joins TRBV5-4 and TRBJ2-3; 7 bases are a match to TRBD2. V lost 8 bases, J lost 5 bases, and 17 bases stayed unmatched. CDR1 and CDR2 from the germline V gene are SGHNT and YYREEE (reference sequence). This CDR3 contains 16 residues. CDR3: CASPSGGRALGDTQYF. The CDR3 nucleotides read TGTGCCAGTCCCTCCGGAGGGAGGGCCCTGGGAGATACGCAGTATTTT.

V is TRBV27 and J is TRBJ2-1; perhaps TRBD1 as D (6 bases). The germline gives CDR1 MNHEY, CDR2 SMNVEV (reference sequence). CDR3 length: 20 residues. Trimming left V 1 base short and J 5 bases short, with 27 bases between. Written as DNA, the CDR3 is TGTGCCAGCAGTTTATGGGGGCCGTCTCGCGACCCAGATCCGAACAATGAGCAGTTCTTC. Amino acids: CASSLWGPSRDPDPNNEQFF.

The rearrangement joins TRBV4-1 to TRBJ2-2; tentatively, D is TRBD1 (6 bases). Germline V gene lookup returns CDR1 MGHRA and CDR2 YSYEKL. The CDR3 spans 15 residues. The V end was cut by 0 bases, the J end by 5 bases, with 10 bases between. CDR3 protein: CASSQEAGVTGELFF. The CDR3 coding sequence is TGCGCCAGCAGCCAAGAAGCAGGGGTAACCGGGGAGCTGTTTTTT.

The CDR3 protein is CASSLGRAGNTIYF. DNA of the CDR3: TGTGCCAGCAGCTTAGGCAGGGCTGGAAACACCATATATTTT. The V call is TRBV7-8, the J call TRBJ1-3; TRBD1 is a possible D gene (5 bases). The length of the CDR3 is 14 residues. Per germline, CDR1 SGHVS and CDR2 FQNEAQ. V shed 1 base and J shed 2 bases, with 6 bases lying between them.

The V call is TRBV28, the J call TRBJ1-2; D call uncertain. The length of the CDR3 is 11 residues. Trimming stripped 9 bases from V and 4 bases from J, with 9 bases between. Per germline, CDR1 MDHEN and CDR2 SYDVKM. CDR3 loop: CASSAGYGYTF. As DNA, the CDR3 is TGTGCCAGTTCGGCAGGCTATGGCTACACCTTC.

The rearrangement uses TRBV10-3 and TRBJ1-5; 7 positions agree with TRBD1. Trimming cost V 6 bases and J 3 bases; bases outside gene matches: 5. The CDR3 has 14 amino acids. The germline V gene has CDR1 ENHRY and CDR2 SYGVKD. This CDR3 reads CAISQTGTNQPQHF. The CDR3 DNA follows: TGTGCCATCAGCCAGACAGGGACCAATCAGCCCCAGCATTTT.

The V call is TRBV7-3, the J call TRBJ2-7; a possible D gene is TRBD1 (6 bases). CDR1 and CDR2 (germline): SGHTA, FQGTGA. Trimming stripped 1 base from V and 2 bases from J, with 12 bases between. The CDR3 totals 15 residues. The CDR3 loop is CASSLIPGDPYEQYF. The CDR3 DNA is TGTGCCAGCAGCTTAATCCCAGGGGATCCCTACGAGCAGTACTTC.

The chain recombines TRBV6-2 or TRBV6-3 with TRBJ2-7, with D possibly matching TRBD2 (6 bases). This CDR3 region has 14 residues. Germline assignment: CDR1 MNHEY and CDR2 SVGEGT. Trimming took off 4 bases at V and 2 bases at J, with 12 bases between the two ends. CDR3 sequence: CASSSLAVTYEQYF. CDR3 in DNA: TGTGCCAGCAGTTCCTTAGCGGTTACCTACGAGCAGTACTTC.

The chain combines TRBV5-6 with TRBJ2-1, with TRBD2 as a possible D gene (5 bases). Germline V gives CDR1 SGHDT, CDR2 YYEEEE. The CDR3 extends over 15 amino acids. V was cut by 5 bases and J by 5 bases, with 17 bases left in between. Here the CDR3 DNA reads TGTGCCAGCAGTCTGGCGGGTCGACTAAACAATGAGCAGTTCTTC. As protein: CASSLAGRLNNEQFF. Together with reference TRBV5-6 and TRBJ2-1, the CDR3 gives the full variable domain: DAGVTQSPTHLIKTRGQQVTLRCSPKSGHDTVSWYQQALGQGPQFIFQYYEEEERQRGNFPDRFSGHQFPNYSSELNVNALLLGDSALYLCASSLAGRLNNEQFFGPGTRLTVL.

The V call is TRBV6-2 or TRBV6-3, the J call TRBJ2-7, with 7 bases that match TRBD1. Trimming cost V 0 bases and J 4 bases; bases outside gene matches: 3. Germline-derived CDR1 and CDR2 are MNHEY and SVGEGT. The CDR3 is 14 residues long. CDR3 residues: CASSYSTGPYEQYF. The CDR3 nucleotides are TGTGCCAGCAGTTACTCGACAGGGCCATACGAGCAGTACTTC.

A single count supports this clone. The CDR3: CSVRKGLAGGADTQYF. The CDR3 DNA reads as TGCAGCGTCCGAAAAGGACTAGCGGGAGGGGCAGATACGCAGTATTTT. The chain is built from TRBV29-1 and TRBJ2-3, with TRBD2 identical over 15 bases. Germline V CDR1 and CDR2: SQVTM, ANQGSEA. The CDR3 runs 16 residues. Unmatched junction bases numbered 8, after V lost 6 bases and J lost 4 bases.

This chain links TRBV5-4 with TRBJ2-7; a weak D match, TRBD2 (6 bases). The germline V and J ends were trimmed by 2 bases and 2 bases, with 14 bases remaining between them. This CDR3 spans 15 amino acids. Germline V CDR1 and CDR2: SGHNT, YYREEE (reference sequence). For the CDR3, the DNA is TGTGCCAGCAGCTTCTTTGGGACTGGGACCTACGAGCAGTACTTC. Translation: CASSFFGTGTYEQYF.

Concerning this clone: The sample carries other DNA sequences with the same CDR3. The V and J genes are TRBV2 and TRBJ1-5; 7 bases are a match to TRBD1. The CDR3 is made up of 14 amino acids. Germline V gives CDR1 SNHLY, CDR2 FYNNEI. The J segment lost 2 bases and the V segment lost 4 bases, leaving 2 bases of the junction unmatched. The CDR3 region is CASSADRGNQPQHF. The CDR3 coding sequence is TGTGCCAGCAGTGCAGACAGGGGCAATCAGCCCCAGCATTTT.

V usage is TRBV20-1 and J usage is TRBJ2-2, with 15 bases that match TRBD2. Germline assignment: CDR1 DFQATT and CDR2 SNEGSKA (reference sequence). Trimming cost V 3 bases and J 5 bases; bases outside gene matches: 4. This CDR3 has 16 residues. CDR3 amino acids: CSASGLAGGLTGELFF. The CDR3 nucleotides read TGCAGTGCTAGTGGACTAGCGGGAGGGCTAACCGGGGAGCTGTTTTTT.